These T cell receptor beta chains were read from a single sample in a study of regulatory T cells in long-lasting Graves disease. TCRdb re-called the multiplex PCR reads through MiXCR, storing one row per CDR3 protein. The sample lists some 250,000 distinct CDR3 sequences, 15% to 20% seen once, with roughly 15% in the top ten. These same records also appear under a second study, on T cells in Graves' hyperthyroidism and ophthalmopathy.

The sequenced sample was peripheral blood mononuclear cells (PBMCs), obtained at new diagnosis, from a patient treated with antithyroid drugs. Every receptor here comes from a woman between 25 and 40 years old with Graves disease. Both conserved end residues are part of each CDR3. D genes are given only for firm matches. Size tells how often a clone was seen (once, few, many) or the class of an expanded clone, and some rows leave it out.

d_gene: NA
abundance: many
v_gene: TRBV6-1
j_gene: TRBJ1-1
CDR3nt: TGTGCCAGCAGTGAATATTTCTTCGGGATGAACACTGAAGCTTTCTTT
CDR3aa: CASSEYFFGMNTEAFF

d_gene: TRBD1
abundance: many
v_gene: TRBV29-1
j_gene: TRBJ2-5
CDR3nt: TGCAGCGTGCCGGGACAGGGGGTTTCGGAGACCCAGTACTTC
CDR3aa: CSVPGQGVSETQYF

d_gene: TRBD2
abundance: NA
v_gene: TRBV7-6
j_gene: TRBJ2-5
CDR3nt: TGTGCCAGCAGCTTACGGTGCGTTAGCGGGGGGTTAGTGGAGACCCAGTACTTC
CDR3aa: CASSLRCVSGGLVETQYF

d_gene: NA
abundance: many
v_gene: TRBV6-1
j_gene: TRBJ2-1
CDR3nt: TGTGCCAGCAGTGTCAGGGGAGGACTTGGCAATGAGCAGTTCTTC
CDR3aa: CASSVRGGLGNEQFF

d_gene: NA
abundance: many
v_gene: TRBV7-2
j_gene: TRBJ2-1
CDR3nt: TGTGCCAGCAGCGACGCACAGGAGTTCAATGAGCAGTTCTTC
CDR3aa: CASSDAQEFNEQFF

d_gene: TRBD1
abundance: NA
v_gene: TRBV12-3/TRBV12-4
j_gene: TRBJ1-2
CDR3nt: TGTGCCAGCAGTTCAAGGACAGGGGTGGGCTATGGCTACACCTTC
CDR3aa: CASSSRTGVGYGYTF

d_gene: NA
abundance: many
v_gene: TRBV29-1
j_gene: TRBJ2-3
CDR3nt: TGCAGCGTTGAATCGGACACCACCACAGATACGCAGTATTTT
CDR3aa: CSVESDTTTDTQYF

d_gene: TRBD1
abundance: many
v_gene: TRBV3-1
j_gene: TRBJ1-1
CDR3nt: TGTGCCAGCAGCCTTACAGGGGAAACTGAAGCTTTCTTT
CDR3aa: CASSLTGETEAFF

d_gene: NA
abundance: NA
v_gene: TRBV28
j_gene: TRBJ2-7
CDR3nt: TGTGCCAGCAGTTTAAAGGGTCTCAGGTCCTACGAGCAGTACTTC
CDR3aa: CASSLKGLRSYEQYF

d_gene: TRBD2
abundance: many
v_gene: TRBV20-1
j_gene: TRBJ2-5
CDR3nt: TGCAGTGCTAGAGATGGGGGGGAGGGCGAAGAGACCCAGTACTTC
CDR3aa: CSARDGGEGEETQYF

d_gene: NA
abundance: many
v_gene: TRBV20-1
j_gene: TRBJ2-5
CDR3nt: TGCAGTGCTCTGGGAGAGACCCAGTACTTC
CDR3aa: CSALGETQYF

d_gene: TRBD1
abundance: NA
v_gene: TRBV7-2
j_gene: TRBJ1-5
CDR3nt: TGTGCCAGCAGCCCGGGAGGGGGCGAGACCCAGCATTTT
CDR3aa: CASSPGGGETQHF

d_gene: TRBD2
abundance: many
v_gene: TRBV2
j_gene: TRBJ2-5
CDR3nt: TGTGCCAGCGGGGGACTAGCGGGGAAGACCCAGTACTTC
CDR3aa: CASGGLAGKTQYF

d_gene: NA
abundance: many
v_gene: TRBV18
j_gene: TRBJ1-5
CDR3nt: TGTGCCAGCTCACCAACCGGGGGGAATCAGCCCCAGCATTTT
CDR3aa: CASSPTGGNQPQHF

d_gene: TRBD2
abundance: many
v_gene: TRBV7-2
j_gene: TRBJ2-3
CDR3nt: TGTGCCAGCAGCAGAGGTCCCCTAGCGGGACTTAGCACAGATACGCAGTATTTT
CDR3aa: CASSRGPLAGLSTDTQYF

d_gene: TRBD1
abundance: many
v_gene: TRBV11-2
j_gene: TRBJ1-2
CDR3nt: TGTGCCAGCAGCTTAGGAGGGGGCGCCGGCTTGATGGACTATGGCTACACCTTC
CDR3aa: CASSLGGGAGLMDYGYTF

d_gene: NA
abundance: many
v_gene: TRBV5-1
j_gene: TRBJ1-1
CDR3nt: TGCGCCAGCAGCTTGAGGGACGGCCGTATGGCTTTCTTT
CDR3aa: CASSLRDGRMAFF

d_gene: NA
abundance: many
v_gene: TRBV3-1
j_gene: TRBJ2-7
CDR3nt: TGTGCCAGCAGCCATTTGACATGGCAGTACTTC
CDR3aa: CASSHLTWQYF

d_gene: NA
abundance: many
v_gene: TRBV7-9
j_gene: TRBJ1-2
CDR3nt: TGTGCCAGCAGCTTAGGGAGGGGACAAGGACATGGCTACACCTTC
CDR3aa: CASSLGRGQGHGYTF

d_gene: NA
abundance: few
v_gene: TRBV24-1
j_gene: TRBJ2-2
CDR3nt: TGTGCCACCAGTGATTCCGGACAAGGGAGACCGAACACCGGGGAGCTGTTTTTT
CDR3aa: CATSDSGQGRPNTGELFF

d_gene: TRBD2
abundance: many
v_gene: TRBV19
j_gene: TRBJ2-1
CDR3nt: TGTGCCAGTAGTATCCAGGTAGCGGGGGGGCTAGACAATGAGCAGTTCTTC
CDR3aa: CASSIQVAGGLDNEQFF

d_gene: TRBD2
abundance: many
v_gene: TRBV4-1
j_gene: TRBJ2-1
CDR3nt: TGCGCCAGCAGCCAAGGCCGGACTAGCAGATACAATGAGCAGTTCTTC
CDR3aa: CASSQGRTSRYNEQFF

d_gene: NA
abundance: NA
v_gene: TRBV12-3/TRBV12-4
j_gene: TRBJ1-5
CDR3nt: TGTGCCAGCAGCCTGGGCGATCCCCAGCATTTT
CDR3aa: CASSLGDPQHF

d_gene: TRBD2
abundance: NA
v_gene: TRBV7-2
j_gene: TRBJ2-1
CDR3nt: TGTGCCACCGGCCGGGGGAGCGGGGGGAATGAGCAGTTCTTC
CDR3aa: CATGRGSGGNEQFF

d_gene: NA
abundance: many
v_gene: TRBV20-1
j_gene: TRBJ2-5
CDR3nt: TGCAGCGCGGTTGATCAAGAGACCCAGTACTTC
CDR3aa: CSAVDQETQYF

d_gene: NA
abundance: few
v_gene: TRBV13
j_gene: TRBJ1-1
CDR3nt: TGTGCCAGCAGCTTAGCCAGGGTGCAGGCTTTCTTT
CDR3aa: CASSLARVQAFF

d_gene: NA
abundance: many
v_gene: TRBV12-3/TRBV12-4
j_gene: TRBJ2-3
CDR3nt: TGTGCCAGCAGTTTAGAACCAGATACGCAGTATTTT
CDR3aa: CASSLEPDTQYF

d_gene: TRBD1
abundance: many
v_gene: TRBV12-3/TRBV12-4
j_gene: TRBJ1-2
CDR3nt: TGTGCCAGCAGCCTCAGGGGGCCGGGCTATGGCTACACCTTC
CDR3aa: CASSLRGPGYGYTF

d_gene: NA
abundance: NA
v_gene: TRBV18
j_gene: TRBJ1-1
CDR3nt: TGTGCCAGCTCACCCGACAGCCGCTTGAGCACTGAAGCTTTCTTT
CDR3aa: CASSPDSRLSTEAFF

d_gene: TRBD2
abundance: many
v_gene: TRBV9
j_gene: TRBJ2-3
CDR3nt: TGTGCCAGCAGCCAAGATTTGGGGGGGAGCACAGATACGCAGTATTTT
CDR3aa: CASSQDLGGSTDTQYF

d_gene: NA
abundance: many
v_gene: TRBV9
j_gene: TRBJ1-1
CDR3nt: TGTGCCAGCAGCGCAGTGGGGGGGAACACTGAAGCTTTCTTT
CDR3aa: CASSAVGGNTEAFF

d_gene: NA
abundance: many
v_gene: TRBV2
j_gene: TRBJ1-4
CDR3nt: TGTGCCAGCAGTGAAGTGGCCAGGGGCCGGGGAACGGGAGAACTGTTTTTT
CDR3aa: CASSEVARGRGTGELFF

d_gene: TRBD2
abundance: many
v_gene: TRBV9
j_gene: TRBJ2-1
CDR3nt: TGTGCCAGCAGCGTAGAACATGGCAGCAGGACTAGCTCCTACAATGAGCAGTTCTTC
CDR3aa: CASSVEHGSRTSSYNEQFF

d_gene: NA
abundance: many
v_gene: TRBV3-1
j_gene: TRBJ2-3
CDR3nt: TGTGCCAGCAGCCCCGGGACTTCAATCGGGCAGTATTTT
CDR3aa: CASSPGTSIGQYF

d_gene: TRBD1
abundance: many
v_gene: TRBV6-1
j_gene: TRBJ1-6
CDR3nt: TGTGCCAGCGAAAAATCCGGGACAGGTATTTCACCCCTCCACTTT
CDR3aa: CASEKSGTGISPLHF

d_gene: NA
abundance: many
v_gene: TRBV29-1
j_gene: TRBJ1-2
CDR3nt: TGCAGCGTAGAGCCTGGGGGCTACACCTTC
CDR3aa: CSVEPGGYTF

d_gene: NA
abundance: NA
v_gene: TRBV20-1
j_gene: TRBJ2-1
CDR3nt: TGCAGTGCTAAGGGGCTAGCGGAGCAGTTCTTC
CDR3aa: CSAKGLAEQFF

d_gene: NA
abundance: many
v_gene: TRBV5-1
j_gene: TRBJ1-2
CDR3nt: TGCGCCAGCAGCTTGGCCTACGGTGCTTTGGGTGGCTACACCTTC
CDR3aa: CASSLAYGALGGYTF

d_gene: TRBD1
abundance: few
v_gene: TRBV6-1
j_gene: TRBJ1-2
CDR3nt: TGTGCCAGCAGTGGTCCGGGACAGGGACTCAGTGGCTACACCTTC
CDR3aa: CASSGPGQGLSGYTF

d_gene: NA
abundance: many
v_gene: TRBV2
j_gene: TRBJ1-5
CDR3nt: TGTGCCAGCAGTGATTCAGGTGCGAGCAATCAGCCCCAGCATTTT
CDR3aa: CASSDSGASNQPQHF

d_gene: TRBD2
abundance: many
v_gene: TRBV28
j_gene: TRBJ2-7
CDR3nt: TGTGCCAGCAGTCCCACCTCGACTAGCGGGCACTCCTACGAGCAGTACTTC
CDR3aa: CASSPTSTSGHSYEQYF

d_gene: TRBD1
abundance: many
v_gene: TRBV11-2
j_gene: TRBJ1-2
CDR3nt: TGTGCCAGCAGCAACTTTCGACAGGGTCCGTACACCTTC
CDR3aa: CASSNFRQGPYTF

d_gene: NA
abundance: many
v_gene: TRBV13
j_gene: TRBJ1-6
CDR3nt: TGCGCCAGCAGCTCCCAGGACAGCTATAATTCACCCCTCCACTTT
CDR3aa: CASSSQDSYNSPLHF

d_gene: TRBD2
abundance: many
v_gene: TRBV2
j_gene: TRBJ2-5
CDR3nt: TGTGCCAGCAGTACTCACCAGGGACTAGCGGGGGGTGGAGAGACCCAGTACTTC
CDR3aa: CASSTHQGLAGGGETQYF

d_gene: NA
abundance: NA
v_gene: TRBV19
j_gene: TRBJ1-1
CDR3nt: TGTGCCGGGAAAGGGGTCCGGACTGAAGCTTTCTTT
CDR3aa: CAGKGVRTEAFF

d_gene: NA
abundance: few
v_gene: TRBV4-1
j_gene: TRBJ1-2
CDR3nt: TGCGCCAGCAGCCACCAAAGAGGCTACACCTTC
CDR3aa: CASSHQRGYTF

d_gene: NA
abundance: many
v_gene: TRBV20-1
j_gene: TRBJ1-4
CDR3nt: TGCAGTGGATCAGAGAATGAAAAACTGTTTTTT
CDR3aa: CSGSENEKLFF

d_gene: TRBD1
abundance: many
v_gene: TRBV5-1
j_gene: TRBJ2-2
CDR3nt: TGCGCCAGTAGGGGACAGGCGAACACCGGGGAGCTGTTTTTT
CDR3aa: CASRGQANTGELFF

d_gene: NA
abundance: NA
v_gene: TRBV19
j_gene: TRBJ2-5
CDR3nt: TGTGCCAGTAGTATGGCTTCTAGGGGAGAGACCCAGTACTTC
CDR3aa: CASSMASRGETQYF

d_gene: NA
abundance: NA
v_gene: TRBV20-1
j_gene: TRBJ2-3
CDR3nt: TGCAGTGCTCCAAAGAGCCAGGGAACGCAGTATTTT
CDR3aa: CSAPKSQGTQYF

d_gene: NA
abundance: NA
v_gene: TRBV19
j_gene: TRBJ1-2
CDR3nt: TGTGCCAGTAGGGGCACTGGCTACACCTTC
CDR3aa: CASRGTGYTF

d_gene: TRBD2
abundance: many
v_gene: TRBV7-9
j_gene: TRBJ2-5
CDR3nt: TGTGCCAGCAGCAGTGCGGGGGGGCCGAGGGAGACCCAGTACTTC
CDR3aa: CASSSAGGPRETQYF

d_gene: NA
abundance: NA
v_gene: TRBV7-2
j_gene: TRBJ2-3
CDR3nt: TGTGCCAGCAGCTTAGGACCGGGAGAGGCAGATACGCAGTATTTT
CDR3aa: CASSLGPGEADTQYF

d_gene: TRBD1
abundance: many
v_gene: TRBV10-1
j_gene: TRBJ2-7
CDR3nt: TGCGCCAGCAGTGAGGGCCAGGGGGCGAGCCACGAGCAGTACTTC
CDR3aa: CASSEGQGASHEQYF

d_gene: TRBD2
abundance: many
v_gene: TRBV10-3
j_gene: TRBJ2-3
CDR3nt: TGTGCCATCAGTGGAACCGGGACTAGCGGGGGGGTATCAGATACGCAGTATTTT
CDR3aa: CAISGTGTSGGVSDTQYF

d_gene: NA
abundance: once
v_gene: TRBV2
j_gene: TRBJ1-1
CDR3nt: TGTGCCAGCAGTGACAGTTGGACTGAAGCTTTCTTT
CDR3aa: CASSDSWTEAFF

d_gene: NA
abundance: many
v_gene: TRBV14
j_gene: TRBJ1-6
CDR3nt: TGTGCCAGCAGCCAAAGTTTCAATTCACCCCTCCACTTT
CDR3aa: CASSQSFNSPLHF

d_gene: NA
abundance: many
v_gene: TRBV18
j_gene: TRBJ2-1
CDR3nt: TGTGCCAGCTCACCAGGCGACTCTTCCTACAATGAGCAGTTCTTC
CDR3aa: CASSPGDSSYNEQFF